A single sample gave rise to the 4 T cell receptor beta chains below, sequenced in a study of T cells in Graves' hyperthyroidism and ophthalmopathy. Amplification targeted TCR beta CDR3 regions from RNA transcripts. With the HTBI primer set, the TCR CDR3 went through a first round of RT-PCR. TCRdb used MiXCR to reprocess the multiplex PCR reads, holding one entry per CDR3 protein. The table has 400,000 to 600,000 distinct CDR3 sequences, 16% seen once; the top ten hold 25% to 35%. Material: blood. The receptors stem from a woman aged 30 to 39 with Graves' ophthalmopathy.

The V gene is TRBV4-3, the J gene TRBJ2-2; D gene ambiguous. This CDR3 is 15 amino acids long. V was trimmed by 4 bases and J by 1 base, leaving 10 bases between them. The V gene's germline CDR1 is LGHNA and CDR2 YSLEER. As DNA, the CDR3 is TGCGCCAGCAGCCGATCCGGCGGGAACACCGGGGAGCTGTTTTTT. This codes for CASSRSGGNTGELFF.

This clonotype was observed many times. V usage is TRBV6-1 and J usage is TRBJ1-1, with a weak D call TRBD1 (5 bases). CDR1 MNHNS and CDR2 SASEGT come from the germline V gene. Trimming pared 5 bases from V and 1 base from J, leaving 11 bases between. The CDR3 has 14 residues. CDR3 nucleotide sequence: TGTGCCAGCAGTTCGTTGGGGGGGAACACTGAAGCTTTCTTT. Translation gives CASSSLGGNTEAFF.

This clonotype was recorded at least ten times. CDR3 amino acids: CAWRRMTGSGANVLTF. For the CDR3, the DNA is TGTGCCTGGAGGAGGATGACAGGGTCGGGGGCCAACGTCCTGACTTTC. This sequence joins TRBV30 and TRBJ2-6; 7 bases match TRBD1. V dropped 3 bases and J dropped 4; count of bases not matched to a gene: 9. The CDR3 length is 16 residues. Germline V gene lookup returns CDR1 GTSNPN and CDR2 SVGIG (reference sequence).

This clonotype came up many times. This chain uses TRBV20-1 with TRBJ2-3; D unclear. The CDR3 consists of 11 residues. Germline V gene lookup returns CDR1 DFQATT and CDR2 SNEGSKA (reference sequence). V lost 4 bases and J lost 2, with 4 bases in between. The CDR3 DNA is TGCAGTGCTACCGTCACAGATACGCAGTATTTT. Translation: CSATVTDTQYF.